This TCR beta chain was found in a study of coeliac disease. Trimming stripped 6 bases from V and 3 bases from J, with 15 bases between. Germline V gives CDR1 KGHSH, CDR2 LQKENI. The CDR3 is 14 amino acids. Assay used: immunoSEQ multiplex PCR; TCRdb lists only in-frame clones, some missing. Of over 8,000 clones listed, less than 75% were seen once; the top ten hold approximately 9.8%. This clone was seen only once. The sequence derives from a woman aged 55-69 years with celiac disease. The chain uses TRBV18 and TRBJ2-7; possibly TRBD1 for D (6 bases). Input material: intraepithelial lymphocytes from the gut. CDR3 sequence: CASSPRDTDYEQYF. CDR3 bases: TGTGCCAGCTCGCCCCGGGACACCGACTACGAGCAGTACTTC.